This T cell receptor (beta chain) comes out of a study of PD-L1 blockade in urothelial cancer. Study context: Male sex and bladder-origin urothelial cancer were recorded for about 90% of the roughly 29 patients. Study-wide findings and caveats: When pretreatment blood TCR clonality was below the median, it predicted better survival.

Trimming removed 6 bases at V and 4 bases at J, with 13 bases between. Germline-derived CDR1 and CDR2 are MDHEN and SYDVKM. The CDR3 is 14 residues long. With regard to this clone: The antigen remains unidentified.

Time point described: peripheral blood 6 weeks after treatment start. The method was immunoSEQ multiplex PCR; TCRdb's version includes in-frame clones alone and lacks a portion of them. The data hold roughly 50,000 clones, with roughly 80% observed a single time. The chain joins TRBV28 to TRBJ1-5, with D tentatively TRBD1 (5 bases). Sequenced material: PBMCs, taken around atezolizumab (anti-PD-L1) treatment. The clonotype was recovered from a man between 65 and 79 years old with urothelial cancer. CDR3 in DNA: TGTGCCAGCAGCCGCCCGGGACTGAATCAGCCCCAGCATTTT. Protein product: CASSRPGLNQPQHF.